Sequencing of this T cell receptor beta chain was carried out in a study of response to subunit inactivated influenza vaccine. Study-wide results and caveats: The authors offered the suggestion that each seasonal influenza vaccination recruits few new T cells.

Each CDR3 protein is one row after TCRdb ran MiXCR on the RT-PCR reads. The sample has 600,000 to 850,000 distinct CDR3 sequences, approximately 14% seen once. Per germline, CDR1 MNHNY and CDR2 SVGAGI (reference sequence). The length of the CDR3 is 13 residues. This clonotype was counted between two and nine times. What it recognizes is unknown. A read error may account for a junction end that differs from germline. The sample consisted of PBMCs from blood, taken approximately 15 days before vaccination. The genes are TRBV6-6 and TRBJ2-5; D perhaps matches TRBD2 (6 bases). The receptor comes from a man aged 45-65 years who received an inactivated influenza vaccine. In DNA, the CDR3 is TGTGCCAGCGGTTACGGGGGTCAAGAGACCCAGTACTTC. Translating gives CASGYGGQETQYF.